Shown below are 20 T cell receptor beta chains from a single sample sequenced in a study of blood T cell repertoires in COVID-19 (dated by TCRdb to the early 2020s). Library method: the immunoSEQ multiplex PCR assay. TCRdb holds this immuneACCESS table with in-frame rearrangements only. Some clones are missing; in checked studies, unresolved V genes explain under half, and the rest has no known cause. The table for this sample lists approximately 280,000 clones; around 84% of them were counted only once. The ten largest clones represent 2.5% of the sample. The sample comprised PBMCs or T cells enriched from blood (not recorded which). The receptors stem from a woman aged 45-59 years who had recovered from COVID-19.

This clone has a single count. V usage is TRBV6-5 and J usage is TRBJ2-7, with TRBD2 identical over 7 bases. J lost 4 bases, V lost 5 bases, and 11 bases had no gene match. This CDR3 has 15 amino acids. The V gene's germline CDR1 is MNHEY and CDR2 SVGAGI. DNA of the CDR3: TGTGCCAGCAGTAATAGCGGGTTTGGTGGTTACGAGCAGTACTTC. It is translated as CASSNSGFGGYEQYF.

This sequence joins TRBV15 and TRBJ1-1; unclear D gene. From germline, CDR1 is LNHNV and CDR2 YYDKDF (reference sequence). The CDR3 length is 13 residues. V lost 4 bases and J 6 bases, leaving 12 bases between the germline ends. The CDR3 coding sequence is TGTGCCACCAGCAAGAGCGTACGGTCTGAAGCTTTCTTT. Encoded protein: CATSKSVRSEAFF.

This chain joins TRBV7-3 and TRBJ2-2, with D possibly matching TRBD2 (6 bases). The CDR3 loop spans 13 amino acids. Looked up from germline, CDR1 is SGHTA and CDR2 is FQGTGA. The V end was cut by 7 bases, the J end by 4 bases, with 10 bases between. Here the CDR3 reads CASTRGSTGELFF. The DNA for the CDR3 is TGTGCCAGCACCCGGGGGAGCACCGGGGAGCTGTTTTTT.

The chain is built from TRBV11-2 and TRBJ2-5, with 7 bases fitting TRBD1. The V gene's germline CDR1 is SGHAT and CDR2 FQNNGV. The CDR3 is 15 amino acids. V lost 3 bases, J lost 6 bases, and 10 bases stayed unmatched. In nucleotides, the CDR3 is TGTGCCAGCAGCTTTGTAACAGGGGACCTAAAGACCCAGTACTTC. Its protein product is CASSFVTGDLKTQYF.

This clone was counted once. The chain has TRBV7-9 and TRBJ1-2; D is undetermined. Per germline, CDR1 SEHNR and CDR2 FQNEAQ (reference sequence). The CDR3 totals 12 residues. Trimming shortened V by 5 bases and J by 2 bases, and 6 bases separated the two germline ends. CDR3 coding DNA: TGTGCCAGCAGCCCCGAGAACTATGGCTACACCTTC. Translated, it gives CASSPENYGYTF.

The chain recombines TRBV5-6 with TRBJ2-1; TRBD1 might be the D (6 bases). Germline V lookup: CDR1 SGHDT, CDR2 YYEEEE. The CDR3 has 15 residues. Trimming removed 0 bases from V and 1 base from J, with 8 bases in between. CDR3 nucleotide sequence: TGTGCCAGCAGCTTGGAAGGGACATCCTACAATGAGCAGTTCTTC. Encoded protein: CASSLEGTSYNEQFF.

The chain is built from TRBV6-5 and TRBJ1-6; weak D call: TRBD1 (5 bases). This CDR3 comprises 15 residues. Between the trimmed V and J ends, which lost 2 bases and 7 bases, there was a span of 12 bases. Germline CDR1 reads MNHEY; CDR2 reads SVGAGI. The CDR3 is CASSYGARVNSPLHF. In DNA form, the CDR3 reads TGTGCCAGCAGTTACGGGGCCCGTGTAAATTCACCCCTCCACTTT.

The rearrangement links TRBV7-2 to TRBJ2-3; tentatively, D is TRBD2 (6 bases). From germline, CDR1 is SGHTA and CDR2 FQGNSA. V was trimmed by 5 bases and J by 0 bases, leaving 18 bases between them. The CDR3 spans 17 residues. CDR3 sequence: CASSIQGLLRSTDTQYF. DNA for the CDR3: TGTGCCAGCAGCATCCAGGGACTGCTAAGGAGCACAGATACGCAGTATTTT.

The chain is built from TRBV7-9 and TRBJ1-2; the D is unclear. With 1 base removed from V and 4 bases from J, the gap between germline ends came to 13 bases. Looked up from germline, CDR1 is SEHNR and CDR2 is FQNEAQ (reference sequence). This CDR3 spans 15 amino acids. CDR3 sequence reads: CASSLEAAGGYGYTF. The CDR3 DNA sequence: TGTGCCAGCAGCTTAGAAGCGGCGGGAGGCTATGGCTACACCTTC.

This chain uses TRBV18 with TRBJ2-7; 9 nucleotides align to TRBD2. CDR3 length equals 14 residues. CDR1 is KGHSH and CDR2 is LQKENI in the germline V gene. The V segment lost 2 bases and the J segment 5 bases; nucleotides outside the gene matches: 4. CDR3 sequence: CASSPGSGSDEQYF. The CDR3 bases are TGTGCCAGCTCACCAGGTAGCGGGAGCGACGAGCAGTACTTC.

This clone was seen ten or more times. The J gene is TRBJ2-7, the V gene TRBV9; D not resolved. V lost 0 bases, J lost 0 bases, and 10 bases lay in between. In germline, CDR1 is SGDLS, CDR2 YYNGEE. This CDR3 has 15 amino acids. Here the CDR3 reads CASSVGTVSSYEQYF. The CDR3 region has the DNA TGTGCCAGCAGCGTAGGAACCGTCAGCTCCTACGAGCAGTACTTC.

This sequence joins TRBV4-3 and TRBJ1-1, with D uncertain. V lost 0 bases, J lost 11 bases, and 13 bases lay in between. In germline, CDR1 is LGHNA, CDR2 YSLEER. The CDR3 runs to 13 residues. In DNA, the CDR3 is TGCGCCAGCAGCCAAGATCGGGCCGGGGAGGCTTTCTTT. Translated: CASSQDRAGEAFF.

The rearrangement links TRBV11-2 to TRBJ1-3; no clear D gene. Deletions cut 3 bases from V and 0 bases from J, with 6 bases between. The CDR3 is 14 amino acids. Germline-derived CDR1 and CDR2 are SGHAT and FQNNGV. The CDR3 sequence is CASSFGPSGNTIYF. The CDR3 nucleotides read TGTGCCAGCAGCTTTGGGCCCTCTGGAAACACCATATATTTT.

The chain employs TRBV9 and TRBJ2-1, with TRBD2 matching 11 bases. The CDR3 loop spans 15 amino acids. Looked up from germline, CDR1 is SGDLS and CDR2 is YYNGEE. V was pared by 5 bases and J by 3 bases, with 4 bases of the junction left unmatched. CDR3 in amino acids: CASSLLAGDYNEQFF. The CDR3 DNA reads as TGTGCCAGCAGTTTACTAGCGGGGGACTACAATGAGCAGTTCTTC.

The chain joins TRBV29-1 to TRBJ1-1; D remains unclear. The CDR3 spans 13 residues. The germline V and J ends were trimmed by 4 bases and 11 bases, with 20 bases remaining between them. Germline V gives CDR1 SQVTM, CDR2 ANQGSEA. DNA of the CDR3: TGCAGCGTTGCTCCTACTGGCGGCGTCGCTGCTTTCTTT. Translation: CSVAPTGGVAAFF.

V gene TRBV19 combines with J gene TRBJ1-2, with 7 bases identical to TRBD1. CDR1 is LNHDA, CDR2 SQIVND, per germline (reference sequence). Trimming removed 3 bases from V and 4 bases from J; junction bases left unmatched: 5. The CDR3 contains 14 residues. Here the CDR3 reads CASSIGTEGYGYTF. The CDR3 DNA is TGTGCCAGTAGTATTGGGACAGAAGGCTATGGCTACACCTTC. The complete variable domain, with remaining parts taken from reference TRBV19 and TRBJ1-2, reads DGGITQSPKYLFRKEGQNVTLSCEQNLNHDAMYWYRQDPGQGLRLIYYSQIVNDFQKGDIAEGYSVSREKKESFPLTVTSAQKNPTAFYLCASSIGTEGYGYTFGSGTRLTVV.

The chain carries TRBV5-1 and TRBJ2-2; TRBD1 aligns across 9 bases. The junction had 4 bases not matched to a gene; V was cut back by 2 bases and J by 8 bases. From germline, CDR1 is SGHRS and CDR2 YFSETQ. This CDR3 region has 14 residues. The CDR3 nucleotides read TGCGCCAGCAGCTTCTGGACAGGGGTGGGGGAGCTGTTTTTT. Translation: CASSFWTGVGELFF.

This clone appeared a single time. The chain couples TRBV7-2 to TRBJ1-1, with D tentatively TRBD1 (6 bases). The CDR3 runs to 15 residues. Trimming left V 3 bases short and J 4 bases short, with 15 bases between. Per the germline V gene, CDR1 is SGHTA and CDR2 is FQGNSA. CDR3: CASSFDQGGGTEAFF. In DNA form, the CDR3 reads TGTGCCAGCAGCTTCGACCAGGGAGGGGGCACTGAAGCTTTCTTT. The variable domain in full, with the rest retrieved from reference TRBV7-2 and TRBJ1-1, is GAGVSQSPSNKVTEKGKDVELRCDPISGHTALYWYRQSLGQGLEFLIYFQGNSAPDKSGLPSDRFSAERTGGSVSTLTIQRTQQEDSAVYLCASSFDQGGGTEAFFGQGTRLTVV.

This chain links TRBV21-1 with TRBJ1-5; the D call TRBD1 from the table was never checked on the DNA. TRBV21-1 is recorded as a pseudogene. The length of the CDR3 is 14 residues. CDR3 coding DNA: TGTGCCGGACAGGGGGCTGAAGGCAATCAGCCCCAGCATTTT. Translation gives CAGQGAEGNQPQHF.

The CDR3 DNA is TGTGCCAGCAGCCAACTGCAGGGGGCGGGTCAGCCCCAGCATTTT. Protein: CASSQLQGAGQPQHF. The chain is built from TRBV7-8 and TRBJ1-5; 8 bases match TRBD1. Germline-derived CDR1 and CDR2 are SGHVS and FQNEAQ. The CDR3 consists of 15 residues. The V segment lost 5 bases and the J segment 6 bases; nucleotides outside the gene matches: 9.